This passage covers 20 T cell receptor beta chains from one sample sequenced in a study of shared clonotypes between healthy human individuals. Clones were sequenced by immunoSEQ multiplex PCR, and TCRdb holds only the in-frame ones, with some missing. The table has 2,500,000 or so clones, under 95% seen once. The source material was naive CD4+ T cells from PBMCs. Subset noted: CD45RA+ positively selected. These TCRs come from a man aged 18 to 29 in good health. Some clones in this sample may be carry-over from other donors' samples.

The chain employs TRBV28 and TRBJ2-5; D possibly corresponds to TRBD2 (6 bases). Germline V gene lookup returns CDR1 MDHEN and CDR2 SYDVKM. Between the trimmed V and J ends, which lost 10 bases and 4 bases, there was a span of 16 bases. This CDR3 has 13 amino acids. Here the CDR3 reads CATLGRRRETQYF. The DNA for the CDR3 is TGTGCCACCCTGGGGAGGCGGAGAGAGACCCAGTACTTC.

CDR3 in amino acids: CASSSGINYGYTF. CDR3 coding DNA: TGTGCCAGCAGCTCCGGAATAAACTATGGCTACACCTTC. The chain is built from TRBV7-2 and TRBJ1-2, with unresolved D. Germline V gives CDR1 SGHTA, CDR2 FQGNSA. The CDR3 covers 13 residues. V lost 4 bases, J lost 2 bases, and 8 bases lay in between.

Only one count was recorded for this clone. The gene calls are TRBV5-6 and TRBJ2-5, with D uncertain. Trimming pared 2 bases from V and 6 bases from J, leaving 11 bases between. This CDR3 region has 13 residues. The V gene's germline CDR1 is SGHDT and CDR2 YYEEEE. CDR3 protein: CASSLDIAKTQYF. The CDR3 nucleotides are TGTGCCAGCAGCTTAGACATTGCCAAGACCCAGTACTTC.

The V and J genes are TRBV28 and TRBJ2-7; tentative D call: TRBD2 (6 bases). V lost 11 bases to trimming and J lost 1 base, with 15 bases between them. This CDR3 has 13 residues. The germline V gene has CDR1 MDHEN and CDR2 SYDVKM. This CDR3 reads CAGRRVGSYEQYF. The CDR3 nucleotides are TGTGCCGGGAGGAGGGTAGGGTCCTACGAGCAGTACTTC.

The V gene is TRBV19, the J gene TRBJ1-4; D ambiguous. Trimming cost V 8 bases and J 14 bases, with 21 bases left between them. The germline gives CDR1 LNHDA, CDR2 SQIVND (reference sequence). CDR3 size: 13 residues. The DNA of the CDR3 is TGTGCCAGTCGGACGGCCCCCTCTGTGTGGCTGTTTTTT. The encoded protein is CASRTAPSVWLFF. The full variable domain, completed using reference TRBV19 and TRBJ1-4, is DGGITQSPKYLFRKEGQNVTLSCEQNLNHDAMYWYRQDPGQGLRLIYYSQIVNDFQKGDIAEGYSVSREKKESFPLTVTSAQKNPTAFYLCASRTAPSVWLFFGSGTQLSVL.

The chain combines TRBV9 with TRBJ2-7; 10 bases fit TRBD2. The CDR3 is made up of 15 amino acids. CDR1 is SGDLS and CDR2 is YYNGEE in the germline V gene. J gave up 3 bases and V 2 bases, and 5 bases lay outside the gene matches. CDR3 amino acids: CASSVSSGSHYEQYF. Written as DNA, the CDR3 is TGTGCCAGCAGCGTTTCTAGCGGGAGCCACTACGAGCAGTACTTC.

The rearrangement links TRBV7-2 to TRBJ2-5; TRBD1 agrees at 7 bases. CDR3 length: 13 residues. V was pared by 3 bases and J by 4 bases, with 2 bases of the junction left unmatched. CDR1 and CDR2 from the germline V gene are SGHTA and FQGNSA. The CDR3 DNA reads TGTGCCAGCAGCTTTCGACAGGGAGAGACCCAGTACTTC. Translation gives CASSFRQGETQYF. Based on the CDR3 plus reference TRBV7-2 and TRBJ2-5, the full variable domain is GAGVSQSPSNKVTEKGKDVELRCDPISGHTALYWYRQSLGQGLEFLIYFQGNSAPDKSGLPSDRFSAERTGGSVSTLTIQRTQQEDSAVYLCASSFRQGETQYFGPGTRLLVL.

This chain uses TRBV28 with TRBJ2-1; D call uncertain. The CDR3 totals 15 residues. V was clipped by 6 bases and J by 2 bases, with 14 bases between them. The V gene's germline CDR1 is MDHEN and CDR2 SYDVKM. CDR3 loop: CASSSPPGPYNEQFF. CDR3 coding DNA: TGTGCCAGCAGCTCCCCTCCCGGTCCCTACAATGAGCAGTTCTTC.

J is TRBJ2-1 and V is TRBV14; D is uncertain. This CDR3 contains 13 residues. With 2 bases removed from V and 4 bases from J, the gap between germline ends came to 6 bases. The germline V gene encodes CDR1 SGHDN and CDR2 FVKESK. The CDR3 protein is CASSQLRYNEQFF. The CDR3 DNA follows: TGTGCCAGCAGCCAACTGAGGTACAATGAGCAGTTCTTC.

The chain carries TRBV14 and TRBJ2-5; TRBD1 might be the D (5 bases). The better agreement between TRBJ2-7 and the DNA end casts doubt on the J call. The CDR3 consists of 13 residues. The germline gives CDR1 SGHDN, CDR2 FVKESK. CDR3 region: CASSLGRADEQYF. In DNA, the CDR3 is TGTGCCAGCAGCCTCGGCAGGGCCGACGAGCAGTACTTC.

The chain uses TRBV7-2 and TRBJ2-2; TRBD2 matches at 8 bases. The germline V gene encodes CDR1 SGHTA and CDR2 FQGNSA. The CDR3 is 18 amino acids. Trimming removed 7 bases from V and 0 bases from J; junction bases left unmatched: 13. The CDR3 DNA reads TGTGCCAGCATCAGACCACAACCGGGACTAGCGAACACCGGGGAGCTGTTTTTT. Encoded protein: CASIRPQPGLANTGELFF.

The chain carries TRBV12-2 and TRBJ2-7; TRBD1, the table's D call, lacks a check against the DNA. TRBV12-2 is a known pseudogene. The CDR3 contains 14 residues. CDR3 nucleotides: TGTGCAAGTCGCACCTCTACACTGGAGACAGGGGAATACTTC. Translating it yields CASRTSTLETGEYF.

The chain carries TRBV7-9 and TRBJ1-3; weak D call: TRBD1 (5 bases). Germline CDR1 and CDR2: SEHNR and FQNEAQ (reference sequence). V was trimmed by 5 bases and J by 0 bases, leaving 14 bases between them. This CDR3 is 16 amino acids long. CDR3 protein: CASSPEGRFSGNTIYF. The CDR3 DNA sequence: TGTGCCAGCAGCCCAGAGGGACGGTTCTCTGGAAACACCATATATTTT.

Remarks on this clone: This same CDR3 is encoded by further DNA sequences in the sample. This chain's CDR3 is CASSYSGGRSYGYTF. DNA of the CDR3: TGTGCCAGCAGTTACTCGGGGGGTCGCAGCTATGGCTACACCTTC. This rearrangement joins TRBV6-5 to TRBJ1-2; possible D gene TRBD1, 5 bases. Germline V lookup: CDR1 MNHEY, CDR2 SVGAGI. V lost 0 bases, J lost 4 bases, and 12 bases lay in between. This CDR3 has 15 residues.

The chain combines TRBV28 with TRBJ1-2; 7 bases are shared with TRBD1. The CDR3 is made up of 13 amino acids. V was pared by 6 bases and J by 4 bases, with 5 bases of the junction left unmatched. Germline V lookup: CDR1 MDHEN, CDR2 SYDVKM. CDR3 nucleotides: TGTGCCAGCAGCCCGCACAGGGGCTATGGCTACACCTTC. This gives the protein CASSPHRGYGYTF.

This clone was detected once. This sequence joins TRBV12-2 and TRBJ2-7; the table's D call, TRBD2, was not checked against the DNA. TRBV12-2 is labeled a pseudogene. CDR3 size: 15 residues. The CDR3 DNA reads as TGTGCAAGTCGCGACCCCGGGGGGGTCGGTTGCGAGCAGTACTTC. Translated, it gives CASRDPGGVGCEQYF.

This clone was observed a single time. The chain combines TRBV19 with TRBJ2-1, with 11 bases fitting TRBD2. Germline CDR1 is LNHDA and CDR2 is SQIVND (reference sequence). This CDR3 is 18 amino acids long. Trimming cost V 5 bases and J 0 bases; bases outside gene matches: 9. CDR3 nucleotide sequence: TGTGCCAGTAGTTCGCTAGCGGGAGGTACGAGCTCCTACAATGAGCAGTTCTTC. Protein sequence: CASSSLAGGTSSYNEQFF.

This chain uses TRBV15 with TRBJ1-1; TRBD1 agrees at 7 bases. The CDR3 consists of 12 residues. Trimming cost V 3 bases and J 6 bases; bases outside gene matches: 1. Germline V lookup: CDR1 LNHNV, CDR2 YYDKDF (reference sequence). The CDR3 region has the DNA TGTGCCACCAGCAGGGGGACAGCTGAAGCTTTCTTT. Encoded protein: CATSRGTAEAFF.

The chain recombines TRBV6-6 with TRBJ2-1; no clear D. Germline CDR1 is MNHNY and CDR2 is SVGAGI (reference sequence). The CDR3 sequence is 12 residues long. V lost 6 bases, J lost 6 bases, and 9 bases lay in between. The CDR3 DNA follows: TGTGCCAGCAGCTACAGATTCAATGAGCAGTTCTTC. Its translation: CASSYRFNEQFF.

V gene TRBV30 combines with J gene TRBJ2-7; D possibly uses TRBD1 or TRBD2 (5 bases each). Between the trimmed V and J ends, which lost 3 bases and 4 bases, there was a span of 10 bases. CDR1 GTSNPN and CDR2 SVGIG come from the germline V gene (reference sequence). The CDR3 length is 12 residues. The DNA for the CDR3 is TGTGCCTGGAGCCCGGGACGTTACGAGCAGTACTTC. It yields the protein CAWSPGRYEQYF.